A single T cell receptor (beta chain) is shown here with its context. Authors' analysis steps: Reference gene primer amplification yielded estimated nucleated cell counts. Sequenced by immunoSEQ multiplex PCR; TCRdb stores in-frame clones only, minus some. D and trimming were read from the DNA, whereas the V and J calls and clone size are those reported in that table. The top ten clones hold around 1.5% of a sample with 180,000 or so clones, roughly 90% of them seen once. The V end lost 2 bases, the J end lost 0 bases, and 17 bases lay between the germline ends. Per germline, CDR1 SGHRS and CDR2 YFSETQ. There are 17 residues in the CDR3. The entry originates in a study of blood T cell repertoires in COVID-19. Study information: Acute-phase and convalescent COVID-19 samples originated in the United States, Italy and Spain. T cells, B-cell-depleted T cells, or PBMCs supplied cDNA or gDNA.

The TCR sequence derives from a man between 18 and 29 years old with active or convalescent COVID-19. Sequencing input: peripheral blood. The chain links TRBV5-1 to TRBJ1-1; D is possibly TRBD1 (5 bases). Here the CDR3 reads CASSFSGLGVLNTEAFF. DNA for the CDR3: TGCGCCAGCAGCTTTTCGGGACTCGGAGTTCTGAACACTGAAGCTTTCTTT.